Listed below are T cell receptor beta chains from one sample, sequenced in a study of blood T cell repertoires in COVID-19. TCRdb's table, derived via immunoSEQ multiplex PCR, lists solely in-frame clones and lacks some. Of a few hundred thousand clones listed, nearly 90% are singletons. Specimen: peripheral blood. These receptors all stem from a woman aged 55-69 years with COVID-19, enrolled during active disease. The CDR3 runs from the conserved cysteine through the conserved F or W. A D gene is named only where the DNA matches it firmly. Clone size is not always given. Where it is, it says once, few, many or a class for expanded clones.

TRBV3-1/TRBV3-2	NA	TRBD1	TRBJ1-2	CASSPDPGTGTYGYTF	TGTGCCAGCAGCCCGGACCCTGGGACAGGGACCTATGGCTACACCTTC
TRBV7-9	NA	TRBD1	TRBJ1-1	CASSAGTGAMNTEAFF	TGTGCCAGCAGCGCGGGGACAGGGGCTATGAACACTGAAGCTTTCTTT
TRBV24-1	NA	NA	TRBJ2-1	CATSDGSLVGDEQFF	TGTGCCACCAGTGATGGATCACTAGTAGGTGATGAGCAGTTCTTC
TRBV7-9	once	TRBD1	TRBJ2-1	CASSSTGGFPYNEQFF	TGTGCCAGCAGCTCGACAGGGGGCTTTCCCTACAATGAGCAGTTCTTC
TRBV2	NA	TRBD1	TRBJ1-5	CASSPRQGWNQPQHF	TGTGCCAGCAGTCCCAGACAGGGGTGGAATCAGCCCCAGCATTTT
TRBV18	NA	TRBD1	TRBJ1-6	CASSTGQGNSPLHF	TGTGCCAGCTCTACCGGACAGGGTAATTCACCCCTCCACTTT
TRBV6-5	NA	NA	TRBJ1-4	CASRPRGGSEKLFF	TGTGCCAGCAGGCCCCGGGGAGGGAGTGAAAAACTGTTTTTT
TRBV11-3	NA	TRBD2	TRBJ2-3	CASSLSGGRTDTQYF	TGTGCCAGCAGTCTTAGCGGGGGCCGCACAGATACGCAGTATTTT
TRBV7-8	NA	TRBD2	TRBJ2-7	CASRGGRAPAHEQYF	TGTGCCAGCCGAGGAGGGAGGGCACCGGCCCACGAGCAGTACTTC
TRBV2	NA	NA	TRBJ1-2	CASSENMNYGYTF	TGTGCCAGCAGTGAAAACATGAACTATGGCTACACCTTC
TRBV7-9	NA	NA	TRBJ1-5	CASSLVRDSYSNQPQHF	TGTGCCAGCAGCTTAGTTCGCGACAGTTATAGCAATCAGCCCCAGCATTTT
TRBV5-5	NA	TRBD1	TRBJ1-2	CASSLTGTGDGYTF	TGTGCCAGCAGCCTAACTGGGACAGGGGACGGCTACACCTTC
TRBV7-9	NA	TRBD1	TRBJ1-3	CASSLDRGAGNTIYF	TGTGCCAGCAGCTTAGACAGGGGCGCGGGGAACACCATATATTTT
TRBV7-9	NA	NA	TRBJ1-5	CASSPEGVQPQHF	TGTGCCAGCAGCCCAGAGGGGGTACAGCCCCAGCATTTT
TRBV29-1	once	TRBD1	TRBJ1-1	CSAGTGGNTEAFF	TGCAGCGCCGGGACAGGGGGGAACACTGAAGCTTTCTTT
TRBV4-3	few	NA	TRBJ1-3	CASSQDSGNTIYF	TGCGCCAGCAGCCAAGATTCAGGGAACACCATATATTTT
TRBV4-3	NA	TRBD1	TRBJ1-3	CASSQGTGGVNTIYF	TGCGCCAGCAGCCAAGGGACAGGGGGTGTAAACACCATATATTTT
TRBV11-2	NA	NA	TRBJ1-1	CASSLGRQMNTEAFF	TGTGCCAGCAGCTTAGGGAGGCAGATGAACACTGAAGCTTTCTTT
TRBV10-3	NA	TRBD1	TRBJ1-2	CAIQSGQGLGYTF	TGTGCCATCCAGTCCGGACAGGGCTTGGGCTACACCTTC
TRBV29-1	NA	NA	TRBJ2-3	CSVEVRGTDTQYF	TGCAGCGTTGAAGTCCGCGGCACAGATACGCAGTATTTT
TRBV7-2	NA	NA	TRBJ1-3	CASSFLPGRVGVPGNTIYF	TGTGCCAGCAGCTTTCTCCCCGGGAGGGTCGGGGTTCCTGGAAACACCATATATTTT
TRBV5-1	few	TRBD1	TRBJ2-7	CASSWGDRGPEEQYF	TGCGCCAGCAGCTGGGGGGACAGGGGGCCAGAGGAGCAGTACTTC
TRBV19	NA	NA	TRBJ1-2	CASSMGRAYGYTF	TGTGCCAGTAGTATGGGCAGGGCCTATGGCTACACCTTC
TRBV5-4	NA	TRBD2	TRBJ2-5	CASSLYRGGAEETQYF	TGTGCCAGCAGCTTGTATCGCGGGGGGGCCGAGGAGACCCAGTACTTC
TRBV7-9	NA	NA	TRBJ1-6	CASSLDQDRGSPLHF	TGTGCCAGCAGCTTAGATCAGGACCGGGGTTCACCCCTCCACTTT
TRBV4-2	few	NA	TRBJ1-1	CASSPPRGGTEAFF	TGTGCCAGCAGCCCCCCCCGGGGGGGCACTGAAGCTTTCTTT
TRBV11-2	few	NA	TRBJ1-4	CASSLGQGRANEKLFF	TGTGCCAGCAGCTTAGGGCAGGGGCGAGCTAATGAAAAACTGTTTTTT
TRBV3-1/TRBV3-2	NA	NA	TRBJ1-1	CASSHQGNEAFF	TGTGCCAGCAGCCATCAGGGGAATGAAGCTTTCTTT
TRBV6-2/TRBV6-3	NA	NA	TRBJ2-2	CASSLNRNTGELFF	TGTGCCAGCAGCCTAAACAGGAACACCGGGGAGCTGTTTTTT
TRBV6-2/TRBV6-3	NA	TRBD2	TRBJ2-7	CASSPRELAVKFEQYF	TGTGCCAGCAGTCCCCGGGAACTAGCGGTAAAGTTCGAGCAGTACTTC
TRBV4-3	NA	NA	TRBJ1-1	CASSQGRGYAEAFF	TGCGCCAGCAGCCAAGGAAGGGGGTACGCTGAAGCTTTCTTT
TRBV15	few	NA	TRBJ1-6	CATSRDPGGQSSPLHF	TGTGCCACCAGCAGAGATCCAGGAGGACAGTCTTCACCCCTCCACTTT